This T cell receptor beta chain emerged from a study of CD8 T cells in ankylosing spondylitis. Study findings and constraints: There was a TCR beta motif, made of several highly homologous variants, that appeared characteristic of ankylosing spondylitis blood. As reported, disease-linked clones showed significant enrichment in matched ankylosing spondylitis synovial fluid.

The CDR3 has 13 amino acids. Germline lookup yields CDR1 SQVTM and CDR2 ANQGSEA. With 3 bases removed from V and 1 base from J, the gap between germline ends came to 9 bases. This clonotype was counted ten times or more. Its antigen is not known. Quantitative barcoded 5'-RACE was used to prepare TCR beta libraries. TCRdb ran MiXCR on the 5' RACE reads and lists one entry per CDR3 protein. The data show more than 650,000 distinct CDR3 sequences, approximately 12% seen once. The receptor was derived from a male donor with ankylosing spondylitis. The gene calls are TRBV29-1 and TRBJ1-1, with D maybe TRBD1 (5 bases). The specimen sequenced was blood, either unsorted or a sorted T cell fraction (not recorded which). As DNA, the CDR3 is TGCAGCGTTGATCACGGACAGAACACTGAAGCTTTCTTT. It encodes CSVDHGQNTEAFF.